Listed here is a single TCR beta chain. The antigen remains unidentified. These data come from a study of regulatory T cells in long-lasting Graves disease. At the level of the study: Positivity for TSH receptor antibodies plus over 5 years of antithyroid drugs meant persistent Graves' disease. Study-wide findings and caveats: Under persistent disease, TRBV28, TRBJ1-2 and TRBJ2-5 were used preferentially. The persistent group shared roughly 2,700 public clonotypes, more than the approximately 890 shared by new patients.

Germline values: CDR1 LNHDA, CDR2 SQIVND (reference sequence). CDR3 length: 15 residues. J lost 2 bases, V lost 4 bases, and 4 bases had no gene match. Time point here: persistent/refractory GD, antithyroid drugs over 5 years with positive TRAb. The TCR library used RNA extracted from PBMCs. HTBI primers from iRepertoire and Arm-PCR of CDR3 regions yielded the TCR beta libraries. A single record per CDR3 protein comes from TCRdb applying MiXCR to the multiplex PCR reads. The sample holds 400,000 to 500,000 distinct CDR3 sequences, around 20% seen once. The chain has TRBV19 and TRBJ2-5, with TRBD2 matching 10 bases. Sample: peripheral blood mononuclear cells (PBMCs), taken when the disease was refractory, from a patient treated with antithyroid drugs. The sequence came from a female donor with Graves disease. Here the CDR3 DNA reads TGTGCCAGTAGTAGTCTAGCGGGAGTTCAAGAGACCCAGTACTTC. This sequence encodes CASSSLAGVQETQYF.